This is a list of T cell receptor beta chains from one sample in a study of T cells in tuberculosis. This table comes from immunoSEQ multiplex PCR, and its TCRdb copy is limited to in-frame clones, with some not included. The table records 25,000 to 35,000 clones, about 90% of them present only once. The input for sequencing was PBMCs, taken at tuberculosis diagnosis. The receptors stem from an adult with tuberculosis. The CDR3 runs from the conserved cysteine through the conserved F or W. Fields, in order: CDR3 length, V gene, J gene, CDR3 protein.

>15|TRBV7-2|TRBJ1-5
CASSPRADFNQPQHF
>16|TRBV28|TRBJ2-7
CASSEGQGQGSYEQYF
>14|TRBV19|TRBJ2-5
CASSMVGRGKTQYF
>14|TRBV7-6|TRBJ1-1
CASSLGQLNTEAFF
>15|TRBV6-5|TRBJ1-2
CASSYSTWGDYGYTF
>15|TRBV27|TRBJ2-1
CASSSPSGSSNEQFF
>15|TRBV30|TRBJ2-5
CAWTRTGASGETQYF
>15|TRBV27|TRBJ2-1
CASSYGAGGPGEQFF
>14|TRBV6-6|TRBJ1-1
CASSSTGMDTEAFF
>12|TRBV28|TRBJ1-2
CASLNENYGYTF
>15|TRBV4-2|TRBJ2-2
CASSQGSTNLGELFF
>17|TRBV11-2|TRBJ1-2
CASTLRSDRRLIDGYTF
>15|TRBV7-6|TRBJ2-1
CASSRTSGLYNEQFF
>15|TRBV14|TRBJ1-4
CASSQYLATNEKLFF
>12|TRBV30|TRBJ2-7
CACRLTGFEQYF
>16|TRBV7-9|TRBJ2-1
CASSLGISGSGDEQFF
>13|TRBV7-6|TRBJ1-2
CASSPTGQGGYTF
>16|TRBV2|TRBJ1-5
CASSERGDRDGQPQHF
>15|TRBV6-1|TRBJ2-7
CASSEFRQGVYEQYF
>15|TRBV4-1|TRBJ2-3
CASSQGTGPTDTQYF
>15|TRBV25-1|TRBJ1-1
CASSNGQAEDTEAFF
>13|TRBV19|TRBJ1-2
CASSDRGSYGYTF
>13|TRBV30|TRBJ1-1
CAWTPRGPTEAFF
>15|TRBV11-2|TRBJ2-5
CASSLVRGRGETQYF
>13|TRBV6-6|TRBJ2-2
CASSPSGTGELFF
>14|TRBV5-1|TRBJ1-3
CASSFGTAGNTIYF
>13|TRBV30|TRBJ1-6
CAWSVREHSPLHF
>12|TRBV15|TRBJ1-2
CATGSRGDGYTF
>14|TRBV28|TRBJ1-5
CASSQDSSNQPQHF
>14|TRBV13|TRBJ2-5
CASRPAGPQETQYF
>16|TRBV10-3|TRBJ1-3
CAISESATGVRNTIYF
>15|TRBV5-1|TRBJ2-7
CASSTSSGAAYEQYF
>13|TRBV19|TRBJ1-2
CASRMGGLGGYTF
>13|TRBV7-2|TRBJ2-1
CASRPIQGNEQFF
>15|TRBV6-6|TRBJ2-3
CASSPPSTRTDTQYF
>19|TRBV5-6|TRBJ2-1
CASSLSPAGGRNSYNEQFF
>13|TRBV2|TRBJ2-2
CASSEWSGGELFF
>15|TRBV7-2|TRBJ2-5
CASSLGTGGAGTQYF
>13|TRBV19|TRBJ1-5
CASSGTGGQPQHF
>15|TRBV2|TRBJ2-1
CASSPGLAGVNEQFF
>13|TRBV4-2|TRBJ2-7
CASSPGTGGEQYF
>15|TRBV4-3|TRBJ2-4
CASSQGSGAKNIQYF
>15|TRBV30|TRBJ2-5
CAGKPVTGLRETQYF
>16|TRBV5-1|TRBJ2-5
CASSLDPGQGTETQYF
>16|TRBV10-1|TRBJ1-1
CASSEAVTGGNAEAFF
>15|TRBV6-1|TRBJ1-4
CASSFTDSGNEKLFF
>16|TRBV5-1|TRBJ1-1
CAGRAWPGDNDAEAFF
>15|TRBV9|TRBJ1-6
CASSLTGVPGSPLHF
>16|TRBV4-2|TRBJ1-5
CASSQETGQGMQPQHF
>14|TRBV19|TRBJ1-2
CASTPPDRPYGYTF